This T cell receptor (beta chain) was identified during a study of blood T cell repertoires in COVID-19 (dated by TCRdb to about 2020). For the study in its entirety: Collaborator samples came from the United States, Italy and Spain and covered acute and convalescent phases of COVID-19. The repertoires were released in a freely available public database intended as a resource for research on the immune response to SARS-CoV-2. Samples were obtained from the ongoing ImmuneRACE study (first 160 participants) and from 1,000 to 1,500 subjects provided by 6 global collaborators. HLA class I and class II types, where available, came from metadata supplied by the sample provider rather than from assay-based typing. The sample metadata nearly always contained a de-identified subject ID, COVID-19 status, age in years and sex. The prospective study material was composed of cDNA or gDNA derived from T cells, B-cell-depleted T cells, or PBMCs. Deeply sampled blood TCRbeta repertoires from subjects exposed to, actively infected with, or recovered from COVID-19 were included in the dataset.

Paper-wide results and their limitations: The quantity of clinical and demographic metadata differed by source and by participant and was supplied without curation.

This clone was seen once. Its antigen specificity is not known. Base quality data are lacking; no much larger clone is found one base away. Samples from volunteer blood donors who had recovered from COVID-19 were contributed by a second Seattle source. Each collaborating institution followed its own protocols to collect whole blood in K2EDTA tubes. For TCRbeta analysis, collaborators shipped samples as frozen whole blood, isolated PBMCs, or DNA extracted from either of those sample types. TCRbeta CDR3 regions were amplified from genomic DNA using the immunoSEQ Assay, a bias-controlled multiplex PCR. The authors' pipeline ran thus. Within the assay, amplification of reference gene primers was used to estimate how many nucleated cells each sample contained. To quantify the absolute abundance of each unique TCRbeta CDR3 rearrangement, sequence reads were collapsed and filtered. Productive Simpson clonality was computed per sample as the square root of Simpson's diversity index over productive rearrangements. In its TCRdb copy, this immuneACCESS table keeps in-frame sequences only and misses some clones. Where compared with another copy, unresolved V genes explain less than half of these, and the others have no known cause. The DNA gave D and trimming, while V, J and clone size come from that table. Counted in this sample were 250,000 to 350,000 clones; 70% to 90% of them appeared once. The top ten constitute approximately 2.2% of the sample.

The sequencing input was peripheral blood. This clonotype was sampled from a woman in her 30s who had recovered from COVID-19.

The CDR3 corresponds to CASSDRLAGAQETQYF. The DNA is TGTGCCAGCAGCGATCGACTAGCGGGGGCTCAAGAGACCCAGTACTTC. Recombination joined TRBV5-8 with TRBJ2-5; 12 bases in between match TRBD2. After removal of 4 bases from V and 2 bases from J, the junction retains 6 bases not matched to a gene. CDR1 and CDR2 (SGHTS, YDEGEE) derive from the germline V gene. The cysteine opens and the phenylalanine closes a CDR3 of 16 amino acids. Only the CDR3 DNA stays, 48 bases, in frame from base 1.